A selection of T cell receptor beta chains follows, all from one sample in a study of blood T cell repertoires in COVID-19. The protocol was immunoSEQ multiplex PCR, while the TCRdb copy is restricted to in-frame clones and leaves out a portion. The data show 200,000 to 250,000 clones, 80% to 90% seen once. The sample was peripheral blood. The receptors stem from a man aged 60 to 75 who had recovered from COVID-19. Both conserved end residues are part of each CDR3. Each record gives: clone size, J gene, D gene, V gene, CDR3 DNA, CDR3 protein. D genes are given only for firm matches. For some rows the clone size is stated as once, few or many, or as a class when expanded; others skip it.

clone size: once
J gene: TRBJ1-2
D gene: .
V gene: TRBV7-2
CDR3 DNA: TGTGCCAGCAGCCTGACGGGGGATGTTAGCTATGGCTACACCTTC
CDR3 protein: CASSLTGDVSYGYTF

clone size: .
J gene: TRBJ1-4
D gene: .
V gene: TRBV27
CDR3 DNA: TGTGCCAGCAGTTTAATAGGGGTTTCAGAAAAACTGTTTTTT
CDR3 protein: CASSLIGVSEKLFF

clone size: .
J gene: TRBJ2-7
D gene: TRBD1
V gene: TRBV19
CDR3 DNA: TGTGCCAGTAGTTACGGACAGGAAAGCTACGAGCAGTACTTC
CDR3 protein: CASSYGQESYEQYF

clone size: once
J gene: TRBJ1-1
D gene: .
V gene: TRBV10-1
CDR3 DNA: TGCGCCAGCAGTGAGCAGGGGTTGGTCGGTAGTGAAGCTTTCTTT
CDR3 protein: CASSEQGLVGSEAFF

clone size: .
J gene: TRBJ1-6
D gene: TRBD1
V gene: TRBV30
CDR3 DNA: TGTGCCTGGAGTGTAGGGACAGGGAAAAGCTCACCCCTCCACTTT
CDR3 protein: CAWSVGTGKSSPLHF

clone size: .
J gene: TRBJ2-7
D gene: .
V gene: TRBV12-3/TRBV12-4
CDR3 DNA: TGTGCCAGCAGCTCCGGGAGTTCCTACGAGCAGTACTTC
CDR3 protein: CASSSGSSYEQYF

clone size: once
J gene: TRBJ2-1
D gene: TRBD2
V gene: TRBV3-1/TRBV3-2
CDR3 DNA: TGTGCCAGCAGCTCCACCGGGACTAGCGGGGGAAAGTTGCAGTTCTTC
CDR3 protein: CASSSTGTSGGKLQFF

clone size: few
J gene: TRBJ1-5
D gene: TRBD1
V gene: TRBV28
CDR3 DNA: TGTGCCAGCAGTTTCGGGCAGGGGGCAAGCGGTCAGCCCCAGCATTTT
CDR3 protein: CASSFGQGASGQPQHF

clone size: .
J gene: TRBJ1-2
D gene: .
V gene: TRBV29-1
CDR3 DNA: TGCAGCGGGGGGGAGACCCCTCATGGCTACACCTTC
CDR3 protein: CSGGETPHGYTF

clone size: .
J gene: TRBJ1-4
D gene: TRBD1
V gene: TRBV7-9
CDR3 DNA: TGTGCCAGCAGCTTAGCGCTACGACAGGGGCTTAATGAAAAACTGTTTTTT
CDR3 protein: CASSLALRQGLNEKLFF

clone size: .
J gene: TRBJ2-2
D gene: .
V gene: TRBV28
CDR3 DNA: TGTGCCAGCAGTCCGGGTGGCGGAACCGGGGAGCTGTTTTTT
CDR3 protein: CASSPGGGTGELFF

clone size: .
J gene: TRBJ1-1
D gene: .
V gene: TRBV7-9
CDR3 DNA: TGTGCCAGCAGCTTAGCTTCGACACGCGCGGAAGCTTTCTTT
CDR3 protein: CASSLASTRAEAFF

clone size: .
J gene: TRBJ1-1
D gene: .
V gene: TRBV11-2
CDR3 DNA: TGTGCCAGCAGCTTAGAAGCCGGGATGAACACTGAAGCTTTCTTT
CDR3 protein: CASSLEAGMNTEAFF

clone size: .
J gene: TRBJ1-4
D gene: .
V gene: TRBV5-4
CDR3 DNA: TGTGCCAGCGGCACAGGATCAACTAATGAAAAACTGTTTTTT
CDR3 protein: CASGTGSTNEKLFF

clone size: .
J gene: TRBJ2-3
D gene: .
V gene: TRBV29-1
CDR3 DNA: TGCAGCGTTGAAACGCACAAAACACCCAATACGCAGTATTTT
CDR3 protein: CSVETHKTPNTQYF

clone size: .
J gene: TRBJ1-3
D gene: .
V gene: TRBV6-8
CDR3 DNA: TGTGCCAGCAGTTCCAGGAATACTTCTGGAAACACCATATATTTT
CDR3 protein: CASSSRNTSGNTIYF

clone size: .
J gene: TRBJ1-4
D gene: TRBD1
V gene: TRBV28
CDR3 DNA: TGTGCCAGCACCCCCGGGACAGGGGCTGAAAAACTGTTTTTT
CDR3 protein: CASTPGTGAEKLFF

clone size: .
J gene: TRBJ1-4
D gene: .
V gene: TRBV15
CDR3 DNA: TGTGCCACCAGCAGAGATCTAGGTGCAACTAATGAAAAACTGTTTTTT
CDR3 protein: CATSRDLGATNEKLFF

clone size: .
J gene: TRBJ2-5
D gene: .
V gene: TRBV5-5
CDR3 DNA: TGTGCCAGCAGCGGGGGCCCCGGAGAGACCCAGTACTTC
CDR3 protein: CASSGGPGETQYF

clone size: .
J gene: TRBJ2-3
D gene: TRBD2
V gene: TRBV5-1
CDR3 DNA: TGCGCCAGCAGCTTGAGCCAGCGGGGAAGCACAGATACGCAGTATTTT
CDR3 protein: CASSLSQRGSTDTQYF

clone size: .
J gene: TRBJ1-1
D gene: .
V gene: TRBV11-2
CDR3 DNA: TGTGCCAGCAGCTTAGTTGTCCGCACTGAAGCTTTCTTT
CDR3 protein: CASSLVVRTEAFF

clone size: .
J gene: TRBJ1-6
D gene: TRBD1
V gene: TRBV30
CDR3 DNA: TGTGCCTGGATAGGGACAGGGGATTCACCCCTCCACTTT
CDR3 protein: CAWIGTGDSPLHF

clone size: .
J gene: TRBJ1-2
D gene: TRBD1
V gene: TRBV7-2
CDR3 DNA: TGTGCCAGCAGCTCCTTTACCGGGACAGGGGCGTCCGGCTACACCTTC
CDR3 protein: CASSSFTGTGASGYTF

clone size: .
J gene: TRBJ2-3
D gene: TRBD2
V gene: TRBV9
CDR3 DNA: TGTGCCAGCAGCGTAGGCACGGGAGGGCTAGATACGCAGTATTTT
CDR3 protein: CASSVGTGGLDTQYF

clone size: .
J gene: TRBJ2-7
D gene: .
V gene: TRBV5-1
CDR3 DNA: TGCGCCAGCAGCTTGGTCCAGTCCCCAAGTACCGAGCAGTACTTC
CDR3 protein: CASSLVQSPSTEQYF

clone size: .
J gene: TRBJ1-2
D gene: TRBD1
V gene: TRBV2
CDR3 DNA: TGTGCCAGCAGTGTCTTAACAGGGGGCGCGAATGGCTACACCTTC
CDR3 protein: CASSVLTGGANGYTF

clone size: .
J gene: TRBJ2-1
D gene: TRBD1
V gene: TRBV10-3
CDR3 DNA: TGTGCCATCAGTGAGAGGGGACAGGGGGGCAATGAGCAGTTCTTC
CDR3 protein: CAISERGQGGNEQFF